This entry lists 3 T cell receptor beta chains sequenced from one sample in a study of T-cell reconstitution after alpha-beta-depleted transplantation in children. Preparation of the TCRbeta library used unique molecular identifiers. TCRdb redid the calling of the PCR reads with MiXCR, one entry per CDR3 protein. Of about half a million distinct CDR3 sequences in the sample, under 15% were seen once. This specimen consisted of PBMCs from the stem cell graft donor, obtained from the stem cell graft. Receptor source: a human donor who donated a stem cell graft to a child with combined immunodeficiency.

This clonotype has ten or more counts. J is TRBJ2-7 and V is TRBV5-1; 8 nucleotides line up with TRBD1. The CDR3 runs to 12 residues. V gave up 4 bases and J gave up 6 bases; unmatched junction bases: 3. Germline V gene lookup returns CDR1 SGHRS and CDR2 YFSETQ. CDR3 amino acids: CASSIDRGEQYF. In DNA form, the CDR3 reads TGCGCCAGCAGCATAGACAGGGGCGAGCAGTACTTC.

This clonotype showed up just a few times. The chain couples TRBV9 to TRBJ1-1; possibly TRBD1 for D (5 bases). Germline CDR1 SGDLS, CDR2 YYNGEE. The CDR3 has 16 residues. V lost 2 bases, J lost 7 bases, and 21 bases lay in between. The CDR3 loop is CASSVTQRDGPFEAFF. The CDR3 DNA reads TGTGCCAGCAGCGTCACGCAACGGGACGGCCCTTTTGAAGCTTTCTTT. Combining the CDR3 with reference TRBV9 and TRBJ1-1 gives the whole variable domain DSGVTQTPKHLITATGQRVTLRCSPRSGDLSVYWYQQSLDQGLQFLIQYYNGEERAKGNILERFSAQQFPDLHSELNLSSLELGDSALYFCASSVTQRDGPFEAFFGQGTRLTVV.

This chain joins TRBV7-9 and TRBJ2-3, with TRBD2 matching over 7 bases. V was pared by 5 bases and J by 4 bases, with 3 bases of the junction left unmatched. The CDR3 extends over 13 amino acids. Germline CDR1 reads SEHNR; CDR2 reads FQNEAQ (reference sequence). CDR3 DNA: TGTGCCAGCAGCGACGCGGGAGCAGATACGCAGTATTTT. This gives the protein CASSDAGADTQYF.